This is a list of T cell receptor beta chains from one sample in a study of vaccination and CD4 T cells after COVID-19. What these receptors recognize is not known. TCRdb redid the calling of the PCR reads with MiXCR, one entry per CDR3 protein. This sample has approximately 15,000 distinct CDR3 sequences; about half occur once, and the top ten carry about 16%. Sequencing was performed on CD4+ T cells from blood, cultured in vitro, taken before SARS-CoV-2 vaccination. The receptors were gathered from a human donor who had recovered from COVID-19. Each CDR3 is given with its conserved first and last residue. A D gene is named only where the DNA matches it firmly. A row's size may be missing; if present it is once, few, many or a size class.

v_call	clone_size	j_call	d_call	cdr3_aa	cdr3_nt
TRBV6-5	.	TRBJ2-5	.	CASSYSWGSETQYF	TGTGCCAGCAGTTACTCGTGGGGCAGTGAGACCCAGTACTTC
TRBV12-3/TRBV12-4	.	TRBJ1-2	.	CASSPMDTTKRGYTF	TGTGCCAGCAGCCCGATGGACACGACAAAAAGAGGCTACACCTTC
TRBV11-2	.	TRBJ2-5	.	CASSLAKQETQYF	TGTGCCAGCAGCCTGGCCAAACAAGAGACCCAGTACTTC
TRBV20-1	.	TRBJ2-2	.	CSAIENGVGELFF	TGCAGTGCTATTGAAAATGGGGTCGGGGAGCTGTTTTTT
TRBV7-8	.	TRBJ2-1	TRBD2	CASSVDTSDEQFF	TGTGCCAGCAGCGTGGATACTAGCGATGAGCAGTTCTTC
TRBV28	.	TRBJ2-5	.	CASSGGGTEETQYF	TGTGCCAGCAGTGGGGGCGGGACGGAAGAGACCCAGTACTTC
TRBV27	.	TRBJ1-5	.	CASSITRQNQPQHF	TGTGCCAGCAGTATAACCCGTCAGAATCAGCCCCAGCATTTT
TRBV6-2/TRBV6-3	few	TRBJ1-1	.	CASSQYTEAFF	TGTGCCAGCAGTCAGTACACTGAAGCTTTCTTT
TRBV6-2/TRBV6-3	.	TRBJ2-1	.	CASSNYSPSSYNEQFF	TGTGCCAGCAGCAACTACTCCCCTAGCTCCTACAATGAGCAGTTCTTC
TRBV6-5	few	TRBJ1-4	.	CASSYSVGEKLFF	TGTGCCAGCAGTTACTCGGTTGGGGAAAAACTGTTTTTT
TRBV28	.	TRBJ1-2	TRBD1	CASSQPGQRVATF	TGTGCCAGCAGTCAACCGGGACAGAGAGTTGCCACCTTC
TRBV5-6	.	TRBJ2-7	.	CASSLVGYEQYF	TGTGCCAGCAGCTTGGTTGGTTACGAGCAGTACTTC
TRBV20-1	few	TRBJ1-2	.	CSARDGGKGDDYGYTF	TGCAGTGCTAGAGATGGAGGGAAGGGAGACGACTATGGCTACACCTTC
TRBV6-2/TRBV6-3	.	TRBJ1-2	TRBD1	CASSPGTAINYGYTF	TGTGCCAGCAGCCCCGGGACAGCTATTAACTATGGCTACACCTTC
TRBV30	.	TRBJ1-4	.	CAWSGNEGEKLFF	TGTGCCTGGAGTGGTAATGAGGGTGAAAAACTGTTTTTT
TRBV7-2	.	TRBJ2-3	TRBD2	CASSSWTSGTDTQYF	TGTGCCAGCAGCTCTTGGACTAGCGGCACAGATACGCAGTATTTT
TRBV28	.	TRBJ1-2	.	CASSGANYGYTF	TGTGCCAGCAGTGGAGCTAACTATGGCTACACCTTC
TRBV18	.	TRBJ2-1	TRBD2	CASSPQETSVTEQFF	TGTGCCAGCTCACCTCAAGAGACTAGCGTAACTGAGCAGTTCTTC
TRBV30	.	TRBJ2-5	.	CAWRKVQGVETQYF	TGTGCCTGGAGGAAGGTCCAGGGAGTAGAGACCCAGTACTTC
TRBV7-9	.	TRBJ2-5	.	CASSLLVYGTQYF	TGTGCCAGCAGCTTACTAGTATATGGGACCCAGTACTTC
TRBV7-9	.	TRBJ1-4	.	CASSLIRGEGEKLFF	TGTGCCAGCAGCCTCATTCGGGGAGAGGGTGAAAAACTGTTTTTT
TRBV20-1	.	TRBJ2-5	.	CSARDPTGAPEETQYF	TGCAGTGCTAGAGATCCTACAGGAGCCCCCGAAGAGACCCAGTACTTC
TRBV7-2	few	TRBJ2-5	.	CASSPGVEETQYF	TGTGCCAGCAGCCCGGGAGTCGAAGAGACCCAGTACTTC
TRBV27	.	TRBJ2-6	.	CASSLGGRSGANVLTF	TGTGCCAGCAGTTTGGGCGGGCGCTCTGGGGCCAACGTCCTGACTTTC
TRBV5-1	.	TRBJ2-1	.	CASSLAGLNEQFF	TGCGCCAGCAGCTTGGCCGGGCTCAATGAGCAGTTCTTC
TRBV6-1	.	TRBJ2-5	TRBD1	CASSEQGDRVETQYF	TGTGCCAGCAGTGAACAAGGGGACAGGGTTGAGACCCAGTACTTC
TRBV7-2	.	TRBJ2-7	.	CASSLVETVLGEQYF	TGTGCCAGCAGCTTAGTAGAAACAGTATTGGGCGAGCAGTACTTC
TRBV12-3/TRBV12-4	.	TRBJ2-1	TRBD2	CASSIRGLGHEQFF	TGTGCCAGCAGTATCCGAGGACTAGGCCATGAGCAGTTCTTC
TRBV18	.	TRBJ2-7	.	CASSPTGNYEQYF	TGTGCCAGCTCACCAACGGGAAACTACGAGCAGTACTTC
TRBV9	.	TRBJ1-2	TRBD1	CASSGQGGSNYGYTF	TGTGCCAGCAGCGGACAGGGGGGATCTAACTATGGCTACACCTTC
TRBV19	.	TRBJ1-5	.	CASSIGGSPSNQPQHF	TGTGCCAGTAGTATAGGTGGCAGCCCTAGCAATCAGCCCCAGCATTTT
TRBV6-2/TRBV6-3	.	TRBJ2-3	.	CASRNGGPSTDTQYF	TGTGCCAGCAGAAACGGAGGGCCTAGCACAGATACGCAGTATTTT
TRBV6-1	.	TRBJ2-6	.	CASSPRESGANVLTF	TGTGCCAGCAGTCCCAGGGAATCTGGGGCCAACGTCCTGACTTTC
TRBV28	once	TRBJ2-3	TRBD2	CASTAPGLAADTQYF	TGTGCCAGCACGGCGCCGGGACTAGCAGCAGATACGCAGTATTTT
TRBV29-1	few	TRBJ2-7	TRBD2	CSVAGTSGAPSYEQYF	TGCAGCGTTGCTGGGACTAGCGGGGCCCCCTCCTACGAGCAGTACTTC
TRBV19	.	TRBJ2-7	TRBD2	CASSGGDRNYEQYF	TGTGCCAGTAGTGGGGGGGACCGCAACTACGAGCAGTACTTC
TRBV6-1	.	TRBJ2-7	.	CASNLLGEQYF	TGTGCCAGCAACCTATTGGGGGAGCAGTACTTC
TRBV7-2	.	TRBJ2-7	TRBD2	CASSFVASGDEQYF	TGTGCCAGCAGCTTTGTCGCTAGCGGAGACGAGCAGTACTTC
TRBV20-1	.	TRBJ1-2	.	CSARDRGTGGYTF	TGCAGTGCTAGAGACAGGGGAACAGGGGGCTACACCTTC
TRBV5-1	.	TRBJ2-5	TRBD1	CASSLGRQGALQETQYF	TGCGCCAGCAGCTTGGGGAGACAGGGGGCCCTCCAGGAGACCCAGTACTTC
TRBV4-3	few	TRBJ1-2	.	CASSQGYSVMNYTF	TGCGCCAGCAGCCAAGGGTACAGCGTTATGAACTACACCTTC
TRBV12-3/TRBV12-4	.	TRBJ1-2	.	CASSTSGRYYGYTF	TGTGCCAGCAGCACCTCGGGACGGTACTATGGCTACACCTTC
TRBV6-2/TRBV6-3	.	TRBJ2-2	.	CASSVTRELFF	TGTGCCAGCAGTGTCACCCGGGAGCTGTTTTTT
TRBV2	.	TRBJ2-5	.	CASSESRSQETQYF	TGTGCCAGCAGTGAAAGCCGGAGCCAAGAGACCCAGTACTTC
TRBV20-1	.	TRBJ2-5	TRBD2	CGARVSRLAGGLGGETQYF	TGCGGTGCTAGAGTTTCGAGGCTAGCGGGAGGGCTGGGGGGAGAGACCCAGTACTTC
TRBV20-1	.	TRBJ2-7	TRBD2	CSAYQAGGPPYEQYF	TGCAGTGCATATCAAGCGGGAGGACCCCCCTACGAGCAGTACTTC
TRBV14	once	TRBJ2-7	.	CASSQVLGYEQYF	TGTGCCAGCAGCCAAGTTCTCGGGTACGAGCAGTACTTC
TRBV20-1	.	TRBJ2-7	.	CSASSLAGEQYF	TGCAGTGCTAGTAGCTTAGCCGGCGAGCAGTACTTC
TRBV20-1	.	TRBJ1-1	TRBD1	CSARESQGARTEAFF	TGCAGTGCTAGAGAATCACAGGGGGCGAGGACTGAAGCTTTCTTT
TRBV2	few	TRBJ2-7	.	CASRQELGSYEQYF	TGTGCCAGCAGACAAGAGTTAGGATCCTACGAGCAGTACTTC
TRBV2	.	TRBJ2-7	TRBD2	CASRVAGGEQYF	TGTGCCAGCAGGGTAGCGGGAGGCGAGCAGTACTTC
TRBV5-1	.	TRBJ1-1	.	CASSLRSTGNTEAFF	TGCGCCAGCAGCTTGAGGAGTACAGGGAACACTGAAGCTTTCTTT
TRBV6-1	few	TRBJ2-2	.	CASRRQRTGELFF	TGTGCCAGCAGACGACAGCGCACCGGGGAGCTGTTTTTT
TRBV11-2	.	TRBJ1-2	TRBD1	CASSLGAGGIYGYTF	TGTGCCAGCAGCTTAGGGGCAGGGGGGATTTATGGCTACACCTTC
TRBV18	.	TRBJ1-6	TRBD1	CASSPGTEYSPLHF	TGTGCCAGCTCACCGGGGACAGAATATTCACCCCTCCACTTT
TRBV28	.	TRBJ1-5	.	CASSLWSDQHF	TGTGCCAGCAGTTTATGGTCAGACCAGCATTTT
TRBV19	once	TRBJ2-1	.	CASRPAGTGVDEQFF	TGTGCCAGTCGCCCGGCGGGGACTGGGGTGGATGAGCAGTTCTTC
TRBV30	.	TRBJ1-2	.	CAWTYAAGWCNF	TGTGCCTGGACCTACGCGGCAGGGTGGTGTAACTTC
TRBV2	.	TRBJ2-7	TRBD2	CASSGSSGIYEQYF	TGTGCCAGCAGTGGATCTAGCGGGATCTACGAGCAGTACTTC
TRBV18	.	TRBJ2-7	TRBD2	CASSPGLAEYEQYF	TGTGCCAGCTCACCGGGGCTAGCGGAATACGAGCAGTACTTC